This TCR beta chain was observed in a study of OX40 agonist ivuxolimab in advanced cancers. Study background: Head and neck, renal cell, melanoma or hepatocellular carcinoma were the cancers that dose-escalation patients had. Study results and caveats: Partial responders receiving 0.1-3.0 mg/kg showed among the lowest clonal expansion. Among the nonresponders, some also had low normalized T-cell clonal expansion.

The method was immunoSEQ multiplex PCR; TCRdb's version includes in-frame clones alone and lacks a portion of them. The sample has around 52,000 clones, around 80% seen once; the top ten hold 3% to 3.5%. In the case of this clone: The antigen is undetermined.

V was pared by 7 bases and J by 4 bases, with 17 bases of the junction left unmatched. This CDR3 has 18 amino acids. CDR1 and CDR2 from the germline V gene are LNHNV and YYDKDF (reference sequence). This clonotype was obtained from an adult with an advanced solid tumor such as melanoma, head and neck, liver or kidney cancer. V and J are TRBV15 and TRBJ2-3; 10 nucleotides match TRBD2. Material: CD4+ or CD8+ T cells sorted from blood, obtained in a trial of the OX40 agonist ivuxolimab. The CDR3 reads CATKRSSGGLSVADTQYF. As DNA, the CDR3 is TGTGCCACCAAAAGGTCTAGCGGGGGCCTTTCGGTGGCAGATACGCAGTATTTT.